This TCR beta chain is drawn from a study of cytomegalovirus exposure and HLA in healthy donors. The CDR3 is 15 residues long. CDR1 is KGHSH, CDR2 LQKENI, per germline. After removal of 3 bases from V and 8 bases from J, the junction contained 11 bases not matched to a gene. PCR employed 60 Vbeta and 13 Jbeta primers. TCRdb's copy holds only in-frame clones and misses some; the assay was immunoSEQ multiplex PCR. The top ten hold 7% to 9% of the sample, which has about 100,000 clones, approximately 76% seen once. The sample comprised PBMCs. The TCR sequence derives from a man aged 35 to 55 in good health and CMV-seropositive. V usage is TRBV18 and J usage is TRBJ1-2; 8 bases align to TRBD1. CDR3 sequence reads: CASSPGTGQLTGYTF. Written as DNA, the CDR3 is TGTGCCAGCTCACCGGGGACAGGTCAACTTACCGGCTACACCTTC.